This T cell receptor (beta chain) came from a study of cytomegalovirus exposure and HLA in healthy donors. Sequencing used immunoSEQ multiplex PCR; TCRdb keeps in-frame clones, though not all of them. The sample carries 180,000 or so clones, more than 65% recorded once. Germline V gene lookup returns CDR1 SGHRS and CDR2 YFSETQ. This CDR3 region has 18 residues. Trimming cost V 0 bases and J 0 bases; bases outside gene matches: 7. This receptor was taken from a woman aged 25 to 45 in good health and CMV-seropositive. The source material was PBMCs. The chain couples TRBV5-1 to TRBJ2-3, with TRBD2 identical over 10 bases. The CDR3 nucleotides are TGCGCCAGCAGCTTGGGGCGGACTAGCGGAGCCAGCACAGATACGCAGTATTTT. The encoded protein is CASSLGRTSGASTDTQYF. The whole variable domain, filled in from reference TRBV5-1 and TRBJ2-3, reads KAGVTQTPRYLIKTRGQQVTLSCSPISGHRSVSWYQQTPGQGLQFLFEYFSETQRNKGNFPGRFSGRQFSNSRSEMNVSTLELGDSALYLCASSLGRTSGASTDTQYFGPGTRLTVL.